The 17 T cell receptor beta chains below come from one sample, sequenced in a study of identical twins. TCRdb processed the 5' RACE reads anew with MiXCR; each CDR3 protein has one entry. The repertoire holds about 220,000 distinct CDR3 sequences, 6.5% seen once, with approximately 14% in the top ten. The data were also submitted as part of a second study, on T cells expressing NK-cell markers.

Sequences were obtained from CD8+ T cells sorted from blood. The receptors were gathered from a woman aged 18 to 35 in good health.

This clonotype was found a few times. The chain carries TRBV29-1 and TRBJ1-1, with D uncertain. V lost 4 bases to trimming and J lost 0 bases, with 3 bases between them. The germline V gene encodes CDR1 SQVTM and CDR2 ANQGSEA. This CDR3 has 11 amino acids. The chain's CDR3 is CSVVLNTEAFF. CDR3 bases: TGCAGCGTTGTCCTGAACACTGAAGCTTTCTTT.

This clonotype came up a few times. V usage is TRBV19 and J usage is TRBJ2-2, with a weak D call TRBD1 (5 bases). V was cut by 2 bases and J by 6 bases, with 7 bases left in between. The CDR3 is 13 residues long. Germline CDR1 and CDR2: LNHDA and SQIVND (reference sequence). The CDR3 DNA reads TGTGCCAGTAGTATAACAGGAGCCGGGGAGCTGTTTTTT. Its translation is CASSITGAGELFF. Full variable domain (missing parts from reference TRBV19 and TRBJ2-2): DGGITQSPKYLFRKEGQNVTLSCEQNLNHDAMYWYRQDPGQGLRLIYYSQIVNDFQKGDIAEGYSVSREKKESFPLTVTSAQKNPTAFYLCASSITGAGELFFGEGSRLTVL.

This clonotype appeared many times. The genes are TRBV12-3 or TRBV12-4 and TRBJ2-1; TRBD2 matches 10 bases. The V segment lost 3 bases and the J segment 6 bases; nucleotides outside the gene matches: 2. The CDR3 is 14 amino acids. The CDR3 region is CASSFTSGVNEQFF. The CDR3 nucleotides are TGTGCCAGCAGTTTTACTAGCGGGGTCAATGAGCAGTTCTTC.

The table lists this clonotype with a few counts. This chain links TRBV4-3 with TRBJ2-1; 9 nucleotides agree with TRBD2. The V gene end was trimmed by 4 bases and the J gene end by 4 bases; junction bases not matched to a gene: 5. CDR3 length: 15 residues. Per germline, CDR1 LGHNA and CDR2 YSLEER. CDR3 sequence (DNA): TGCGCCAGCAGCCGCATTCTAGCGGGGTACAATGAGCAGTTCTTC. This codes for CASSRILAGYNEQFF.

This clonotype has a count of ten or more. J is TRBJ1-1 and V is TRBV6-5, with a weak D call TRBD1 (5 bases). Trimming cost V 0 bases and J 11 bases, with 16 bases left between them. The germline V gene has CDR1 MNHEY and CDR2 SVGAGI. CDR3 length equals 14 residues. CDR3 sequence reads: CASSYSTESRGAFF. The CDR3 DNA follows: TGTGCCAGCAGTTACTCGACAGAGTCCCGTGGGGCTTTCTTT.

This clonotype was counted only a few times. The gene calls are TRBV2 and TRBJ2-3, with D possibly TRBD1 on 5 matching bases. The CDR3 has 16 residues. Germline V lookup: CDR1 SNHLY, CDR2 FYNNEI. V lost 4 bases and J lost 3, with 17 bases in between. CDR3 residues: CASSVGAYRGTDTQYF. The CDR3 nucleotides are TGTGCCAGCAGTGTTGGGGCCTATAGAGGAACAGATACGCAGTATTTT.

This clonotype was recorded a few times. The CDR3 bases are TGCGCCAGCAGTGATCGGGGGAGCGAAGCTTTCTTT. Its translation: CASSDRGSEAFF. V gene TRBV5-1 combines with J gene TRBJ1-1; tentatively, D is TRBD1 (5 bases). V lost 5 bases and J lost 8, with 13 bases in between. Germline CDR1 reads SGHRS; CDR2 reads YFSETQ. The CDR3 is made up of 12 amino acids.

The table lists this clonotype with a few counts. The chain combines TRBV7-9 with TRBJ2-1; maybe TRBD2 (6 bases). CDR1 and CDR2 from the germline V gene are SEHNR and FQNEAQ (reference sequence). This CDR3 has 13 residues. Trimming stripped 5 bases from V and 6 bases from J, with 11 bases between. The CDR3 sequence: CASSPPGVNEQFF. CDR3 sequence (DNA): TGTGCCAGCAGCCCTCCGGGAGTCAATGAGCAGTTCTTC.

Only a few counts were recorded for this clonotype. The V call is TRBV11-2, the J call TRBJ1-6; tentative D call: TRBD1 (6 bases). The V gene lost 3 bases and the J gene lost 9 bases, with 15 bases spanning the gap. The germline gives CDR1 SGHAT, CDR2 FQNNGV. The CDR3 spans 15 residues. Here the CDR3 reads CASSFWGAEGSPLHF. DNA of the CDR3: TGTGCCAGCAGCTTTTGGGGGGCGGAAGGTTCACCCCTCCACTTT.

This clonotype occurred many times. The chain has TRBV4-2 and TRBJ1-6, with unresolved D. The germline CDR1 and CDR2 sequences are LGHNA and YNFKEQ. Trimming removed 1 base from V and 8 bases from J, with 15 bases in between. The CDR3 consists of 16 residues. The CDR3 DNA follows: TGTGCCAGCAGCCAAGGGTTCCAGCAAAGGGATTCACCCCTCCACTTT. Its protein product is CASSQGFQQRDSPLHF.

This clonotype turned up a few times. The CDR3 DNA is TGTGCCAGCAGTTACGGACTCGATGGTGGGAAACTGTTTTTT. This encodes CASSYGLDGGKLFF. This chain joins TRBV6-5 and TRBJ1-4; D gene unclear. Looked up from germline, CDR1 is MNHEY and CDR2 is SVGAGI. The CDR3 has 14 amino acids. Trimming stripped 2 bases from V and 11 bases from J, with 15 bases between.

The gene calls are TRBV3-2 and TRBJ2-7. TRBV3-2 is a pseudogene segment. The CDR3 is 19 amino acids. CDR3 residues: CASSQMPNYIDRSGYEQYF. The CDR3 nucleotides read TGTGCCTCCAGCCAGATGCCGAATTACATAGACAGGAGCGGCTACGAGCAGTACTTC.

The chain recombines TRBV5-1 with TRBJ1-2, with 9 bases lining up with TRBD1. J was trimmed by 1 base and V by 4 bases; bases with no gene match: 5. This CDR3 spans 15 amino acids. Germline CDR1 reads SGHRS; CDR2 reads YFSETQ. This CDR3 is CASSLGQGINYGYTF. The CDR3 DNA reads as TGCGCCAGCAGCCTGGGACAGGGCATTAACTATGGCTACACCTTC.

The chain employs TRBV7-2 and TRBJ1-5; a weak D match, TRBD1 (5 bases). The CDR3 spans 13 residues. Deletions cut 5 bases from V and 5 bases from J, with 10 bases between. The germline gives CDR1 SGHTA, CDR2 FQGNSA. The CDR3 nucleotides are TGTGCCAGCAGCACGGGGCTCGATCAGCCCCAGCATTTT. Its protein is CASSTGLDQPQHF.

This clonotype was seen more than once but under ten times. The V call is TRBV7-2, the J call TRBJ2-5; 9 nucleotides line up with TRBD2. Germline V gene data show CDR1 as SGHTA and CDR2 as FQGNSA. Trimming took 1 base from V and 4 from J; bases not matched to a gene: 10. This CDR3 contains 17 residues. The CDR3 nucleotides read TGTGCCAGCAGCTTAGTTGGGGGAGCGGGAGGAGGAGAGACCCAGTACTTC. This codes for CASSLVGGAGGGETQYF.

The chain couples TRBV20-1 to TRBJ2-7; 9 bases agree with TRBD2. Trimming at V came to 0 bases and at J to 3 bases, leaving 9 bases not matched to a gene. The CDR3 runs to 16 residues. Germline lookup yields CDR1 DFQATT and CDR2 SNEGSKA (reference sequence). The CDR3 region is CSARDGSGGFLYEQYF. In DNA form, the CDR3 reads TGCAGTGCTAGAGACGGGAGCGGGGGGTTCCTCTACGAGCAGTACTTC.

The chain recombines TRBV9 with TRBJ1-2; TRBD1 is a possible D gene (5 bases). V was pared by 7 bases and J by 4 bases, with 17 bases between. The length of the CDR3 is 14 residues. Germline loops: CDR1 SGDLS, CDR2 YYNGEE. CDR3 amino acids: CASRGATSSYGYTF. For the CDR3, the DNA is TGTGCCAGCCGGGGCGCAACATCGTCCTATGGCTACACCTTC.